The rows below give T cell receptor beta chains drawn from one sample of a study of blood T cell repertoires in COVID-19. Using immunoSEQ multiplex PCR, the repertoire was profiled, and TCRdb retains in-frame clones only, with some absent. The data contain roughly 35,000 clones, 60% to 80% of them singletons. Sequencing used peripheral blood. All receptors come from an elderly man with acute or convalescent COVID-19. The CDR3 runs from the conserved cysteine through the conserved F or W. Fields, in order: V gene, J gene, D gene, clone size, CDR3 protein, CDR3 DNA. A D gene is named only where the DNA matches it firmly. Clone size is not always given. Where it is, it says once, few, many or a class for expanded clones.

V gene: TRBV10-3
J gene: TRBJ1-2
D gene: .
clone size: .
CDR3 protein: CAISDTPGDGYTF
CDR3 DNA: TGTGCCATCAGTGACACCCCGGGGGACGGCTACACCTTC

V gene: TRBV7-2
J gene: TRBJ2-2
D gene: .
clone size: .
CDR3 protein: CASSLGPGAGTGELFF
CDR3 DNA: TGTGCCAGCAGCTTAGGTCCAGGGGCGGGCACCGGGGAGCTGTTTTTT

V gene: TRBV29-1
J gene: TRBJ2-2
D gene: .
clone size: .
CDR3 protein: CSVRSPDTNTGELFF
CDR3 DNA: TGCAGCGTACGGTCCCCAGACACGAACACCGGGGAGCTGTTTTTT

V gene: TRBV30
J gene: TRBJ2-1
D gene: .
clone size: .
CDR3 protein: CAWSAPRGSYNEQFF
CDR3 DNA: TGTGCCTGGAGTGCCCCACGGGGATCCTACAATGAGCAGTTCTTC

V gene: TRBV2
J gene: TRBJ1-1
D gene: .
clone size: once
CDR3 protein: CASRALADSSPFF
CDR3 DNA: TGTGCCAGCAGAGCCCTCGCGGACTCCAGCCCCTTCTTT

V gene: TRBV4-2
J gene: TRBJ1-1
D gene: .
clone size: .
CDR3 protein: CASSQLQEITEAFF
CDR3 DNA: TGTGCCAGCAGCCAATTACAGGAAATTACTGAAGCTTTCTTT

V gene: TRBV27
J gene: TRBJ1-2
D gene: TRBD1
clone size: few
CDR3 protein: CASRPTGGLGYTF
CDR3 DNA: TGTGCCAGCAGACCTACAGGGGGCCTTGGCTACACCTTC

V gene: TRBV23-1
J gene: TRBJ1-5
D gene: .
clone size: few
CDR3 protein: CASSQSRQPYSNQPQHF
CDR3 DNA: TGCGCCAGCAGTCAATCCAGACAGCCCTATAGCAATCAGCCCCAGCATTTT

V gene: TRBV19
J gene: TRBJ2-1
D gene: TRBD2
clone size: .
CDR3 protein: CASSPPLAGPGNEQFF
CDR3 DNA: TGTGCCAGTAGCCCCCCACTAGCGGGACCGGGCAATGAGCAGTTCTTC

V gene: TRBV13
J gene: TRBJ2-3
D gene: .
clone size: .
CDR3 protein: CASSFRGMADTQYF
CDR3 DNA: TGTGCCAGCAGCTTTCGCGGGATGGCAGATACGCAGTATTTT

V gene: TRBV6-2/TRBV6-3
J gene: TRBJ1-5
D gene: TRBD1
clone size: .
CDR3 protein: CASSRDSRNQPQHF
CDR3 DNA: TGTGCCAGCAGCCGGGACAGCCGCAATCAGCCCCAGCATTTT

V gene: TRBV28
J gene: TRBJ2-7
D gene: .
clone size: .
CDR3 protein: CASSSRGGNQYF
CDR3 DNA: TGTGCCAGCAGTTCCAGGGGAGGGAATCAGTACTTC

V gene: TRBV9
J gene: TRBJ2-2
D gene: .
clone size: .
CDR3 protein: CASSAQNTGELFF
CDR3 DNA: TGTGCCAGCAGCGCCCAGAACACCGGGGAGCTGTTTTTT

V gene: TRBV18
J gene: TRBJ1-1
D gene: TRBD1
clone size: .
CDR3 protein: CASSPRDSRMSEAFF
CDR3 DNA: TGTGCCAGCTCACCTCGGGACAGTCGGATGTCGGAAGCTTTCTTT

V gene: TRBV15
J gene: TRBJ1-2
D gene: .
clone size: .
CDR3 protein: CATSREGGDYGYTF
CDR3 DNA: TGTGCCACCAGCAGAGAGGGGGGAGACTATGGCTACACCTTC

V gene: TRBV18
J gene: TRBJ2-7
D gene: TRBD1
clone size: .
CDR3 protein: CASSPYRDSIYEQYF
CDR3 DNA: TGTGCCAGCTCACCATACCGGGACAGCATTTACGAGCAGTACTTC

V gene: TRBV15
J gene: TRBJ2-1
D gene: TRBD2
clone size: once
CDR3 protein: CATSSPSGPSYNEQFF
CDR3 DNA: TGTGCCACCAGCAGCCCTAGCGGGCCTTCCTACAATGAGCAGTTCTTC

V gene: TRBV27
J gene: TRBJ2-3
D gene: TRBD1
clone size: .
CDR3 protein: CASSLRQGASTDTQYF
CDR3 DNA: TGTGCCAGCAGTTTGCGACAGGGGGCGAGCACAGATACGCAGTATTTT

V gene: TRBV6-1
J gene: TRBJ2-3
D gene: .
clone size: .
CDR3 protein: CASSDPQLSTDTQYF
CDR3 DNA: TGTGCCAGCAGTGACCCACAGTTGAGCACAGATACGCAGTATTTT

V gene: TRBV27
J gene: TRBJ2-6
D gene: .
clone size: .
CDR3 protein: CASTLRASGANVLTF
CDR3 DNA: TGTGCCAGCACCCTGAGGGCCTCTGGGGCCAACGTCCTGACTTTC

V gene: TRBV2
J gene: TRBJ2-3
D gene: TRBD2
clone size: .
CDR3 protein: CASSGTSGGADTQYF
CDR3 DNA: TGTGCCAGCAGCGGGACTAGCGGGGGGGCAGATACGCAGTATTTT

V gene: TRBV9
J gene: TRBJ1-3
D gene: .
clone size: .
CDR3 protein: CASSATGGNTIYF
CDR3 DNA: TGTGCCAGCAGCGCTACAGGGGGAAACACCATATATTTT